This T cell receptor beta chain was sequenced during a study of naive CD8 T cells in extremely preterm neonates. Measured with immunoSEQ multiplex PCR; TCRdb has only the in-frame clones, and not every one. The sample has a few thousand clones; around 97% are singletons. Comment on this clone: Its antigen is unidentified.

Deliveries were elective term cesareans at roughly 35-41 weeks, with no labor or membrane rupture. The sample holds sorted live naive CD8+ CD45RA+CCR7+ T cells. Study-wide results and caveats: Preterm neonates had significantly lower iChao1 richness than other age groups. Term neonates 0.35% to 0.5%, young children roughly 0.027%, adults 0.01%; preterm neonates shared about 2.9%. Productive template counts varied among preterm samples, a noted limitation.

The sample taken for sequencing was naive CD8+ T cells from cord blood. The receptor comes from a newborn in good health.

The CDR3 bases are TGTGCCAGCAGTGCGTGGAGCGGCAGCTCCTACGAGCAGTACTTC. This encodes CASSAWSGSSYEQYF. The chain couples TRBV2 to TRBJ2-7; tentative D call: TRBD2 (5 bases). CDR1 and CDR2 from the germline V gene are SNHLY and FYNNEI. The CDR3 runs to 15 residues. With 4 bases removed from V and 0 bases from J, the gap between germline ends came to 13 bases.